The next 24 T cell receptor beta chains were all read from a single sample in a study of T cell responses to AZD1222 COVID-19 vaccine. Generated by immunoSEQ multiplex PCR, the TCRdb table keeps only in-frame clones and is missing some. This table holds about 120,000 clones, more than 80% found once. Sample: peripheral blood, taken 28 days after the second dose of the MenACWY control vaccine. These receptors all come from an adult who received the MenACWY meningococcal vaccine as a control.

V and J are TRBV7-9 and TRBJ2-5; D might be TRBD2 (5 bases). V lost 5 bases to trimming and J lost 5 bases, with 18 bases between them. Looked up from germline, CDR1 is SEHNR and CDR2 is FQNEAQ (reference sequence). This CDR3 has 15 residues. CDR3 coding DNA: TGTGCCAGCAGCCCCCTCGGAGGTTTTGCGGAGACCCAGTACTTC. Amino acids: CASSPLGGFAETQYF.

This chain connects TRBV6-1 to TRBJ2-2, with D uncertain. The length of the CDR3 is 15 residues. Germline V gene sequence: CDR1 MNHNS, CDR2 SASEGT. V was cut by 0 bases and J by 0 bases, with 5 bases left in between. Here the CDR3 reads CASSEAGANTGELFF. Here the CDR3 DNA reads TGTGCCAGCAGTGAAGCCGGCGCGAACACCGGGGAGCTGTTTTTT.

The CDR3 DNA follows: TGTGCCAGCAGTTGGGGGGAGAGGCAGCCCCAGCATTTT. Its protein is CASSWGERQPQHF. The V and J genes are TRBV12-3 or TRBV12-4 and TRBJ1-5, with D perhaps matching TRBD1 (5 bases). The V gene lost 4 bases and the J gene lost 7 bases, with 11 bases spanning the gap. The CDR3 totals 13 residues.

The V and J genes are TRBV27 and TRBJ1-5; D is perhaps TRBD1 (5 bases). The germline V gene encodes CDR1 MNHEY and CDR2 SMNVEV (reference sequence). The CDR3 totals 13 residues. V lost 3 bases, J lost 4 bases, and 7 bases lay in between. CDR3 in amino acids: CASSFEGNQPQHF. The CDR3 DNA reads TGTGCCAGCAGTTTCGAGGGGAATCAGCCCCAGCATTTT.

The rearrangement links TRBV20-1 to TRBJ2-7; 8 bases line up with TRBD1. J was trimmed by 5 bases and V by 3 bases; bases with no gene match: 6. The CDR3 covers 13 residues. Germline V gene sequence: CDR1 DFQATT, CDR2 SNEGSKA (reference sequence). The CDR3: CSASRQGFNEQYV. CDR3 sequence (DNA): TGCAGTGCTAGTCGACAGGGGTTCAACGAGCAGTACGTC.

V is TRBV11-2 and J is TRBJ2-2; D gene ambiguous. The CDR3 spans 17 residues. Germline V gene data show CDR1 as SGHAT and CDR2 as FQNNGV. Trimming stripped 5 bases from V and 1 base from J, with 17 bases between. CDR3 region: CASSTIPRLGNTGELFF. The CDR3 bases are TGTGCCAGCAGCACTATCCCCCGACTGGGGAACACCGGGGAGCTGTTTTTT.

This clone has only one observation. The rearrangement uses TRBV6-2 or TRBV6-3 and TRBJ1-6; TRBD1 might be the D (5 bases). The CDR3 spans 17 residues. The germline CDR1 and CDR2 sequences are MNHEY and SVGEGT. V dropped 6 bases and J dropped 3 bases, with 18 bases sitting between them. CDR3 DNA sequence: TGTGCCAGCAGCCCCGGGGGGACTCATCTCTATAATTCACCCCTCCACTTT. This codes for CASSPGGTHLYNSPLHF.

This rearrangement joins TRBV3-1 (or the pseudogene TRBV3-2) to TRBJ2-3; D is unresolved. The CDR3 contains 13 residues. Germline CDR1 LGHDT, CDR2 YNNKEL (reference sequence). The V end was cut by 4 bases, the J end by 2 bases, with 7 bases between. CDR3 region: CASSPPITDTQYF. The CDR3 region has the DNA TGTGCCAGCAGCCCCCCTATCACAGATACGCAGTATTTT.

Only one count was recorded for this clone. The V gene is TRBV5-6, the J gene TRBJ2-4; no clear D. Germline CDR1 SGHDT, CDR2 YYEEEE. This CDR3 spans 13 amino acids. The V and J ends lost 4 bases and 7 bases respectively, with 12 bases between them. CDR3 region: CASSLGDRNIQYF. In DNA form, the CDR3 reads TGTGCCAGCAGCCTAGGAGACCGGAACATTCAGTACTTC.

The CDR3 DNA sequence: TGTGCCAGCAGCCGTGAAGGGGGGGGCTATGGCTACACCTTC. It yields the protein CASSREGGGYGYTF. This rearrangement joins TRBV5-5 to TRBJ1-2, with a weak D call TRBD1 (6 bases). This CDR3 contains 14 residues. V was pared by 4 bases and J by 4 bases, with 14 bases between. Germline CDR1 reads SGHKS; CDR2 reads YYEKEE (reference sequence).

The chain links TRBV13 to TRBJ1-6; TRBD1 matches at 7 bases. This CDR3 is 13 amino acids long. Germline CDR1 is PRHDT and CDR2 is FYEKMQ (reference sequence). The ends lost 4 bases at V and 8 bases at J; junction bases unmatched: 2. CDR3 loop: CASSSTGDSPLHF. As DNA, the CDR3 is TGTGCCAGCAGCTCTACAGGGGATTCACCCCTCCACTTT. The full variable domain, with the rest looked up from reference TRBV13 and TRBJ1-6, is AAGVIQSPRHLIKEKRETATLKCYPIPRHDTVYWYQQGPGQDPQFLISFYEKMQSDKGSIPDRFSAQQFSDYHSELNMSSLELGDSALYFCASSSTGDSPLHFGNGTRLTVT.

This chain uses TRBV23-1 with TRBJ2-3; perhaps D is TRBD1 or TRBD2 (7 bases each). TRBV23-1 has ORF status, its function being uncertain. The CDR3 has 15 amino acids. V lost 3 bases and J 3 bases, leaving 13 bases between the germline ends. CDR3: CASSQGGTATDTQYF. Written as DNA, the CDR3 is TGCGCCAGCAGTCAGGGAGGGACAGCGACAGATACGCAGTATTTT.

This chain joins TRBV11-2 and TRBJ2-5; TRBD1 matches 10 bases. The J segment lost 4 bases and the V segment lost 1 base, leaving 0 bases of the junction unmatched. The CDR3 consists of 14 residues. CDR1 SGHAT and CDR2 FQNNGV come from the germline V gene. CDR3 protein: CASSLGTGGETQYF. The CDR3 DNA is TGTGCCAGCAGCTTAGGGACAGGGGGAGAGACCCAGTACTTC.

The chain couples TRBV3-1 (or the pseudogene TRBV3-2) to TRBJ2-1, with D possibly being TRBD2 (7 bases). V was trimmed by 0 bases and J by 4 bases, leaving 19 bases between them. Germline V CDR1 and CDR2: LGHDT, YNNKEL (reference sequence). CDR3 length equals 18 residues. CDR3 coding DNA: TGTGCCAGCAGCCAAGAGCTAAAGGGGGGGAGCTTTTACAATGAGCAGTTCTTC. It translates to CASSQELKGGSFYNEQFF.

The rearrangement links TRBV6-5 to TRBJ2-7, with TRBD2 identical over 8 bases. The germline V gene encodes CDR1 MNHEY and CDR2 SVGAGI. The CDR3 is made up of 13 amino acids. The junction had 11 bases not matched to a gene; V was cut back by 10 bases and J by 6 bases. As DNA, the CDR3 is TGTGCCACCACCTTCGGGGGGGCGGGCGAGCAGTACTTC. Protein sequence: CATTFGGAGEQYF.

The J gene is TRBJ1-5, the V gene TRBV27; maybe TRBD1 (5 bases). The V end lost 7 bases, the J end lost 1 base, and 11 bases lay between the germline ends. CDR1 is MNHEY and CDR2 is SMNVEV in the germline V gene (reference sequence). CDR3 size: 14 residues. CDR3 sequence: CASMEGRSNQPQHF. CDR3 sequence (DNA): TGTGCCAGCATGGAGGGGCGAAGCAATCAGCCCCAGCATTTT.

The chain couples TRBV5-1 to TRBJ1-1; 11 bases line up with TRBD1. CDR3 length equals 13 residues. Germline assignment: CDR1 SGHRS and CDR2 YFSETQ. V lost 4 bases, J lost 6 bases, and 2 bases stayed unmatched. The CDR3 DNA sequence: TGCGCCAGCAGCCCGGACAGGGGGCCTGAAGCTTTCTTT. Protein: CASSPDRGPEAFF.

Only a few counts were recorded for this clone. The chain has TRBV18 and TRBJ1-3, with D hard to call. The V end was cut by 3 bases, the J end by 0 bases, with 12 bases between. Germline loops: CDR1 KGHSH, CDR2 LQKENI. CDR3 length: 16 residues. The CDR3 DNA follows: TGTGCCAGCTCACCTGGCCGTACAATCTCTGGAAACACCATATATTTT. Translation gives CASSPGRTISGNTIYF.

The V gene is TRBV10-1, the J gene TRBJ1-3; D is ambiguous. With 6 bases removed from V and 3 bases from J, the gap between germline ends came to 15 bases. Germline values: CDR1 WNHNN, CDR2 SYGVQD (reference sequence). This CDR3 is built from 15 residues. The CDR3 coding sequence is TGCGCCAGCAGCGACGGAGGGCTTGGTGGAAACACCATATATTTT. Protein product: CASSDGGLGGNTIYF.

The CDR3 region has the DNA TGTGCCAGCAGCTTGGCTCTAGCGTCAAACAATGAGCAGTTCTTC. As protein: CASSLALASNNEQFF. The chain couples TRBV5-6 to TRBJ2-1; weak D call: TRBD2 (6 bases). The CDR3 is 15 residues long. Germline CDR1 reads SGHDT; CDR2 reads YYEEEE. Trimming stripped 0 bases from V and 5 bases from J, with 12 bases between.

The chain uses TRBV10-2 and TRBJ2-1; no clear D gene. V gave up 3 bases and J gave up 1 base, with 10 bases separating them. The CDR3 is made up of 15 amino acids. Per the germline V gene, CDR1 is WSHSY and CDR2 is SAAADI. The CDR3 nucleotides read TGCGCCAGCAGTGATCTGGGAATGTCCTACAATGAGCAGTTCTTC. This codes for CASSDLGMSYNEQFF.

V and J are TRBV7-2 and TRBJ2-5; either TRBD1 or TRBD2 may fit D (5 bases each). There are 17 residues in the CDR3. V dropped 0 bases and J dropped 0 bases, with 14 bases sitting between them. CDR1 is SGHTA and CDR2 is FQGNSA in the germline V gene. The chain's CDR3 is CASSLAPGTPNQETQYF. Here the CDR3 DNA reads TGTGCCAGCAGCTTAGCCCCAGGGACCCCGAACCAAGAGACCCAGTACTTC.

This clone was found once. The genes are TRBV5-4 and TRBJ2-7, with 12 positions matching TRBD2. CDR1 is SGHNT and CDR2 is YYREEE in the germline V gene (reference sequence). This CDR3 is built from 16 residues. With 4 bases clipped from V and 2 bases from J, the junction kept 7 bases outside the gene matches. CDR3 sequence reads: CASSAALAGGPYEQYF. For the CDR3, the DNA is TGTGCCAGCAGCGCCGCCCTAGCGGGAGGGCCCTACGAGCAGTACTTC.

The rearrangement links TRBV6-5 to TRBJ2-1; D gene unclear. V was trimmed by 6 bases and J by 4 bases, leaving 16 bases between them. The CDR3 is 15 amino acids. The V gene's germline CDR1 is MNHEY and CDR2 SVGAGI. The CDR3 spells CASRPHRTPYNEQFF. In nucleotides, the CDR3 is TGTGCCAGCAGACCCCACAGAACCCCATACAATGAGCAGTTCTTC.